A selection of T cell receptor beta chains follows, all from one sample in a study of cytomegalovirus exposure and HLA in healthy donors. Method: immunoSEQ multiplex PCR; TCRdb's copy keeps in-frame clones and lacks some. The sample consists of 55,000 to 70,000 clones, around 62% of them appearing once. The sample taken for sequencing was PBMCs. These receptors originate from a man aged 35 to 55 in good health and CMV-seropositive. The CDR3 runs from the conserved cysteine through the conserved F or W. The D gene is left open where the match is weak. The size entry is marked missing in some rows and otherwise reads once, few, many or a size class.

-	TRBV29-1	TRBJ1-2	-	TGCAGCGTTGCCGAATCACAGCTAACCCGGACAGCTTTTAACTATGGCTACACCTTC	CSVAESQLTRTAFNYGYTF
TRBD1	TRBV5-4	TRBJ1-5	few	TGTGCCAGCAGCTTTTACAGGGGTCGCGGAGTATTCAATCAGCCCCAGCATTTT	CASSFYRGRGVFNQPQHF
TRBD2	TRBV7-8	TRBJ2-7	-	TGTGCCAGCAGCTCCGGCCGAGCTATCTTTAGCGGGAGGGCCCGTCACGAGCAGTACTTC	CASSSGRAIFSGRARHEQYF
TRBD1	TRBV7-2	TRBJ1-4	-	TGTGCCAGCAGCCCTCGGACAGGGGATCCCCATAATGAAAAACTGTTTTTT	CASSPRTGDPHNEKLFF
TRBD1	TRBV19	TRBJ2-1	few	TGTGCCAGTAGTCTTTCCGGGACAGGGGGCCACAATGAGCAGTTCTTC	CASSLSGTGGHNEQFF
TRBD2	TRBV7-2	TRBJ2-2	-	TGTGCCAGCAGCGTGACTAGCGGGAGGACCGGGGAGCTGTTTTTT	CASSVTSGRTGELFF
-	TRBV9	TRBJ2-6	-	TGTGCCAGCAGCGAACAAGGAGGGGGCGGCTGGGGCTCTGGGGCCAACGTCCTGACTTTC	CASSEQGGGGWGSGANVLTF
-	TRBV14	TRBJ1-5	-	TGTGCCAGCAGCCAATCTGGGCTCGTGACCCAGCATTTT	CASSQSGLVTQHF
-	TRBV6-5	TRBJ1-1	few	TGTGCCAGCAGTTCTGGCGGAGGGAGGGAAGCTTTCTTT	CASSSGGGREAFF
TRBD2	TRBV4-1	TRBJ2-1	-	TGCGCCAGCAGCCGGCAACTAGCGGACAATGAGCAGTTCTTC	CASSRQLADNEQFF
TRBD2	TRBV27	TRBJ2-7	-	TGTGCCAGCTCCGGACTAGCGGGACACGAGCAGTACTTC	CASSGLAGHEQYF
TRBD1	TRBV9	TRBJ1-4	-	TGTGCCAGCAGCGCTGAATACAGGGGGGCTAATGAAAAACTGTTTTTT	CASSAEYRGANEKLFF
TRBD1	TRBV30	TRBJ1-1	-	TGTGCCTGGGGGGGACAGGCGAACACTGAAGCTTTCTTT	CAWGGQANTEAFF
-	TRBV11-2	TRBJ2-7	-	TGTGCCAGCAGCTTACCATCGGGACTGGACGAGCAGTACTTC	CASSLPSGLDEQYF
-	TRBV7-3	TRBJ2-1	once	TGTGCCAGCAGCGTCGGGACTCCCAGGGAGCAGTTCTTC	CASSVGTPREQFF
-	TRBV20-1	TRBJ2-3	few	TGCAGTGCTAGACAGGGAGATACGCAGTATTTT	CSARQGDTQYF